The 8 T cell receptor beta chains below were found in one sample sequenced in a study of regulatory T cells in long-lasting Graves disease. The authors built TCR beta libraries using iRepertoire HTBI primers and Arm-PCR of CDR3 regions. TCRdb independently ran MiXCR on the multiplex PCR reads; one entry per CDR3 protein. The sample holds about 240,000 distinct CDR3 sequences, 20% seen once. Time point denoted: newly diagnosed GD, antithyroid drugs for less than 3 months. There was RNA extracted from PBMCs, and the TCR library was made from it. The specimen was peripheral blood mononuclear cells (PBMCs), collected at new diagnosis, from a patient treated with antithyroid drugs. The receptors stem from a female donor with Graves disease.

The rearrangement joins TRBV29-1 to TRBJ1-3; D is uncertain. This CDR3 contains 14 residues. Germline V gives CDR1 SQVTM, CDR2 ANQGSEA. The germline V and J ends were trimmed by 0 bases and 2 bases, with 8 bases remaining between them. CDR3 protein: CSVEDHKTGNTIYF. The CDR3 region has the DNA TGCAGCGTTGAAGATCACAAAACTGGAAACACCATATATTTT.

CDR3 in amino acids: CASSLDSFQYEQYF. The CDR3 bases are TGTGCCAGCAGCTTGGATAGTTTCCAATACGAGCAGTACTTC. The chain is built from TRBV11-1 and TRBJ2-7; no definite D call. The V end was cut by 3 bases, the J end by 4 bases, with 13 bases between. Germline loops: CDR1 SGHAT, CDR2 FQDESV (reference sequence). The CDR3 extends over 14 amino acids.

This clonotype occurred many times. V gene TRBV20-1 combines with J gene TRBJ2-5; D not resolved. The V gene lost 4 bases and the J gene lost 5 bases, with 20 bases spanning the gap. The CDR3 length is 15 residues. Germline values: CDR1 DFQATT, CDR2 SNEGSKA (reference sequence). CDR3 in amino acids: CSATERSPVSETQYF. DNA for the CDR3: TGCAGTGCTACCGAAAGGAGTCCAGTCTCGGAGACCCAGTACTTC.

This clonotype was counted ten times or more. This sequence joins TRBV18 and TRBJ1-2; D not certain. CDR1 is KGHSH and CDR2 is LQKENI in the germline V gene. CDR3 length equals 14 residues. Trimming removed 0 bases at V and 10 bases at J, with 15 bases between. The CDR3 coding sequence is TGTGCCAGCTCACCACCGAGACCCCTAATGGTCTACACCTTC. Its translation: CASSPPRPLMVYTF.

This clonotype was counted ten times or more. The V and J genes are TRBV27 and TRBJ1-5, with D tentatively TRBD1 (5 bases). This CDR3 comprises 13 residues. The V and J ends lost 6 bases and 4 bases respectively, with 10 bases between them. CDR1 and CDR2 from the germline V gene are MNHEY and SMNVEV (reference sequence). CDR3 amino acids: CASRKTVNQPQHF. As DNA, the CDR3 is TGTGCCAGCAGGAAGACAGTTAATCAGCCCCAGCATTTT.

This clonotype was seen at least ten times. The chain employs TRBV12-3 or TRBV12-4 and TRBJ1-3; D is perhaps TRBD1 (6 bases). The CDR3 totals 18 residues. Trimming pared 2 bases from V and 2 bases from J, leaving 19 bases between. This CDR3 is CASSLWGRGRTAGNTIYF. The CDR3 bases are TGTGCCAGCAGTTTATGGGGAAGGGGCAGGACAGCTGGAAACACCATATATTTT.

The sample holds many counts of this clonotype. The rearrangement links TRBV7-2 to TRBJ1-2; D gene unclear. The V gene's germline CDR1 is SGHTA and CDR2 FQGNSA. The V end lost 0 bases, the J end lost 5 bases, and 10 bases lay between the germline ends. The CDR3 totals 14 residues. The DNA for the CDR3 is TGTGCCAGCAGCTTAGCGAGTGGATCATATGGCTACACCTTC. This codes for CASSLASGSYGYTF. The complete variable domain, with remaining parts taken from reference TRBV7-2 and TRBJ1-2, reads GAGVSQSPSNKVTEKGKDVELRCDPISGHTALYWYRQSLGQGLEFLIYFQGNSAPDKSGLPSDRFSAERTGGSVSTLTIQRTQQEDSAVYLCASSLASGSYGYTFGSGTRLTVV.

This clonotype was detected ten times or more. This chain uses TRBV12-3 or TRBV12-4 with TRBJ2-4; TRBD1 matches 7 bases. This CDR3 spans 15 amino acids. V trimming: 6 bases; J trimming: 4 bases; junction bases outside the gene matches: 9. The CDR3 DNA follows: TGTGCCAGCAGCCAACCGACAGGGATAAAAAACATTCAGTACTTC. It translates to CASSQPTGIKNIQYF.